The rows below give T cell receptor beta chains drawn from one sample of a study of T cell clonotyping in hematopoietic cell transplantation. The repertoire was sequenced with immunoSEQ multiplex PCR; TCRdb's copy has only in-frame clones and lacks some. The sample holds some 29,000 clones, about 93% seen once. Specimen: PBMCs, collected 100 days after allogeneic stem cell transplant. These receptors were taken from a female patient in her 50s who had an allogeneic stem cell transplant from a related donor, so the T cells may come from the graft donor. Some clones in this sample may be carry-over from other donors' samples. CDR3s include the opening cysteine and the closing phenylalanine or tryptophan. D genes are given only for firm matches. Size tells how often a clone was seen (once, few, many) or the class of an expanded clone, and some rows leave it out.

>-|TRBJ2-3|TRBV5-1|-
CASSRGASDTQYF
TGCGCCAGCAGCCGGGGGGCTTCAGATACGCAGTATTTT
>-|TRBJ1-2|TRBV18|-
CASSPDTNYGYTF
TGTGCCAGCTCACCAGACACAAACTATGGCTACACCTTC
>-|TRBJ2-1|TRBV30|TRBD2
CAWSPNFGLAGGYQFF
TGTGCCTGGAGTCCGAATTTTGGACTAGCGGGGGGCTATCAGTTCTTC
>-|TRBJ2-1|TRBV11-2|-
CASSLDTGTYNEQFF
TGTGCCAGCAGCTTAGATACAGGGACCTACAATGAGCAGTTCTTC
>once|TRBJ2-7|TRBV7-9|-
CASSSLAPESKYF
TGTGCCAGCAGCTCCCTAGCGCCTGAAAGCAAGTACTTC
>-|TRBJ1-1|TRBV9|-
CASSEGTRPGEAFF
TGTGCCAGCAGCGAGGGGACACGCCCGGGCGAAGCTTTCTTT
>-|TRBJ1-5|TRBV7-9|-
CASSLGGYDQPQHF
TGTGCCAGCAGCTTAGGGGGGTACGATCAGCCCCAGCATTTT
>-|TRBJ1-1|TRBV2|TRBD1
CASSLPAGTENTEAFF
TGTGCCAGCAGTCTGCCCGCCGGGACAGAGAACACTGAAGCTTTCTTT
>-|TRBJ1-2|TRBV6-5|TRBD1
CASSALGTGNYGYTF
TGTGCCAGCAGTGCCCTAGGGACAGGCAACTATGGCTACACCTTC
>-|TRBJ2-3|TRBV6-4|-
CASSEAGSSTDTQYF
TGTGCCAGCAGTGAAGCTGGTTCTAGCACAGATACGCAGTATTTT
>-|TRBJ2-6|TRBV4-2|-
CASSRLRGNQGGANVLTF
TGTGCCAGCAGCCGCTTAAGGGGGAATCAGGGTGGGGCCAACGTCCTGACTTTC
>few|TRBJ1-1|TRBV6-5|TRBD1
CASSSRGRAEAFF
TGTGCCAGCAGTTCCAGGGGGCGAGCTGAAGCTTTCTTT
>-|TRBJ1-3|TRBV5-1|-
CASSLGGDGNTIYF
TGCGCCAGCAGCTTGGGAGGGGACGGAAACACCATATATTTT
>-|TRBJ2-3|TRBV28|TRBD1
CASTGQGAGSSGDTQYF
TGTGCCAGCACCGGACAGGGGGCAGGATCCTCCGGGGATACGCAGTATTTT
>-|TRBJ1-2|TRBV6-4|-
CASSDRYGYTF
TGTGCCAGCAGTGACAGATATGGCTACACCTTC
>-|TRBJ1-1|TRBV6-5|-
CASSYWGARSAEAFF
TGTGCCAGCAGTTACTGGGGGGCCCGTTCTGCTGAAGCTTTCTTT
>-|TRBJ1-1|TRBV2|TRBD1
CASSVQGANTEAFF
TGTGCCAGCAGTGTACAGGGGGCGAACACTGAAGCTTTCTTT
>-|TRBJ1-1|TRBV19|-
CASSISREAFF
TGTGCCAGTAGTATAAGTAGGGAAGCTTTCTTT
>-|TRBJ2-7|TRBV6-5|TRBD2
CASSYFNSGFYEQYF
TGTGCCAGCAGTTACTTCAATAGCGGGTTTTACGAGCAGTACTTC
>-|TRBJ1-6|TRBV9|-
CASSPFGDWDNSPLHF
TGTGCCAGCAGCCCTTTTGGGGACTGGGATAATTCACCCCTCCACTTT
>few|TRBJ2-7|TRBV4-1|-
CASSQDRGRDEQYF
TGCGCCAGCAGCCAAGATAGGGGCAGGGACGAGCAGTACTTC
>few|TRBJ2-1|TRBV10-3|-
CATGPRDNEQFF
TGTGCCACGGGGCCCAGGGACAATGAGCAGTTCTTC
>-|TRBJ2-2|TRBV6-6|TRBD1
CASSYRDRAGELFF
TGTGCCAGCAGTTACAGGGACAGGGCCGGGGAGCTGTTTTTT
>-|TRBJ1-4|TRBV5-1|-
CASSSRLSNEKLFF
TGCGCCAGCAGCTCCAGGCTATCTAATGAAAAACTGTTTTTT
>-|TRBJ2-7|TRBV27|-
CASRTFGGAGYEQYF
TGTGCCAGCAGAACATTTGGCGGGGCTGGCTACGAGCAGTACTTC
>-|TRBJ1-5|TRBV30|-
CAWSADFNQPQHF
TGTGCCTGGAGCGCCGACTTTAATCAGCCCCAGCATTTT
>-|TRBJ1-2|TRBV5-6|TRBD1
CASSSGGQGGHGYTF
TGTGCCAGCAGTTCGGGAGGACAGGGTGGGCATGGCTACACCTTC
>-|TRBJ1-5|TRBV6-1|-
CASSDDPYSNQPQHF
TGTGCCAGCAGTGATGATCCTTATAGCAATCAGCCCCAGCATTTT
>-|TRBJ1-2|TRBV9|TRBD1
CASSAPRQGTNYGYTF
TGTGCCAGCAGCGCGCCTCGACAGGGAACTAACTATGGCTACACCTTC
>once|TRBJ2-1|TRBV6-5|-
CASSQLAAPEQFF
TGTGCCAGCAGTCAGTTAGCCGCTCCTGAGCAGTTCTTC
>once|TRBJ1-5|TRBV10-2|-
CASSERLGGTNQPQHF
TGCGCCAGCAGTGAGAGGCTCGGGGGGACAAATCAGCCCCAGCATTTT
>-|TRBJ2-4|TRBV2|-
CASAGKNIQYF
TGTGCCAGCGCCGGCAAAAACATTCAGTACTTC
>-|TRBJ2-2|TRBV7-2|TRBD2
CASSLAATSGVTNTGELFF
TGTGCCAGCAGCTTAGCGGCAACTAGCGGGGTTACGAACACCGGGGAGCTGTTTTTT
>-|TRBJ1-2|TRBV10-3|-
CAISEWQGYGYTF
TGTGCCATCAGCGAGTGGCAGGGATATGGCTACACCTTC
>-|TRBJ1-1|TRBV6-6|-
CASSKDRNTEAFF
TGTGCCAGCAGTAAGGACAGGAACACTGAAGCTTTCTTT
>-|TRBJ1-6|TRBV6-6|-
CASRTNSPLHF
TGTGCCAGCAGAACTAATTCACCCCTCCACTTT
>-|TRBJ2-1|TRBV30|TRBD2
CAWSGGAGGPYNEQFF
TGTGCCTGGAGCGGGGGAGCGGGGGGACCTTACAATGAGCAGTTCTTC
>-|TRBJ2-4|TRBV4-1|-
CASSQTGTQGNIQYF
TGCGCCAGCAGCCAGACCGGGACCCAAGGGAACATTCAGTACTTC
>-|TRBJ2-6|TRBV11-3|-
CASSGSGANVLTF
TGTGCCAGCAGCGGGTCTGGGGCCAACGTCCTGACTTTC
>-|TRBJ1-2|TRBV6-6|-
CATSSSWGRGYTF
TGTGCCACCTCCTCATCCTGGGGACGCGGCTACACCTTC
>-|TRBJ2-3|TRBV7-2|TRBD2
CASSLRLSGGGGGDTQYF
TGTGCCAGCAGCTTGAGATTGAGTGGCGGGGGGGGCGGAGATACGCAGTATTTT
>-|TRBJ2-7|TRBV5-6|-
CASSLQTVSRGEQYF
TGTGCCAGCAGTTTACAGACAGTGAGCCGGGGCGAGCAGTACTTC
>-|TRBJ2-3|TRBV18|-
CASSSGGTDTQYF
TGTGCCAGCTCGTCCGGGGGCACAGATACGCAGTATTTT
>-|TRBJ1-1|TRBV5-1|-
CASSLGVNRVNTEAFF
TGCGCCAGCAGCTTGGGCGTAAACAGGGTGAACACTGAAGCTTTCTTT
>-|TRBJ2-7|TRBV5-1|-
CASSPAIPYEQYF
TGCGCCAGCAGCCCGGCAATTCCCTACGAGCAGTACTTC
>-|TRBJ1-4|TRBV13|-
CASSAAFDEKLFF
TGTGCCAGCAGCGCGGCCTTCGACGAAAAACTGTTTTTT
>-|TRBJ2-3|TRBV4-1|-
CASSQDRSTDTQYF
TGCGCCAGCAGCCAAGACAGGAGCACAGATACGCAGTATTTT
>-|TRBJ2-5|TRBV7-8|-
CASRGGRETQYF
TGTGCCAGCAGGGGGGGCCGGGAGACCCAGTACTTC
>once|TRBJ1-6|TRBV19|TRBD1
CASRDRNSPLHF
TGTGCCAGCCGGGACAGAAATTCACCCCTCCACTTT
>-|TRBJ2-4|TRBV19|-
CASSPYPPGLSPLAKNIQYF
TGTGCCAGTAGTCCCTACCCCCCGGGACTCTCTCCCTTAGCCAAAAACATTCAGTACTTC
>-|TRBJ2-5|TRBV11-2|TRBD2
CASRAAGEETQYF
TGTGCCAGCCGGGCCGCGGGGGAGGAGACCCAGTACTTC
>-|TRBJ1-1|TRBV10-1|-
CAGESGMATEAFF
TGCGCCGGGGAATCGGGAATGGCCACTGAAGCTTTCTTT
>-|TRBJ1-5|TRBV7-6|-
CASSFDSSNQPQHF
TGTGCCAGCAGCTTCGACAGTAGCAATCAGCCCCAGCATTTT
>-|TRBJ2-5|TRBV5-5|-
CASSLIRGRETQYF
TGTGCCAGCAGCTTGATTAGGGGACGGGAGACCCAGTACTTC
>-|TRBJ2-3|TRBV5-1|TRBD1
CASSLVKGQGADTQYF
TGCGCCAGCAGCTTGGTAAAGGGACAGGGGGCAGATACGCAGTATTTT